One T cell receptor beta chain is described in this entry. V was pared by 5 bases and J by 0 bases, with 4 bases between. Per germline, CDR1 MDHEN and CDR2 SYDVKM. CDR3 size: 12 residues. The method was immunoSEQ multiplex PCR; TCRdb's version includes in-frame clones alone and lacks a portion of them. The data show some 46,000 clones, approximately 78% seen once. The data stem from a study of radiotherapy plus CTLA-4 blockade in lung cancer. The source material was peripheral blood, sampled from a patient treated with radiotherapy plus ipilimumab. The chain employs TRBV28 and TRBJ1-2, with D unclear. The TCR comes from a human donor with non-small cell lung cancer who had stable disease on radiotherapy plus ipilimumab. The DNA of the CDR3 is TGTGCCAGCAGTCGAGCTAACTATGGCTACACCTTC. Amino acids: CASSRANYGYTF.